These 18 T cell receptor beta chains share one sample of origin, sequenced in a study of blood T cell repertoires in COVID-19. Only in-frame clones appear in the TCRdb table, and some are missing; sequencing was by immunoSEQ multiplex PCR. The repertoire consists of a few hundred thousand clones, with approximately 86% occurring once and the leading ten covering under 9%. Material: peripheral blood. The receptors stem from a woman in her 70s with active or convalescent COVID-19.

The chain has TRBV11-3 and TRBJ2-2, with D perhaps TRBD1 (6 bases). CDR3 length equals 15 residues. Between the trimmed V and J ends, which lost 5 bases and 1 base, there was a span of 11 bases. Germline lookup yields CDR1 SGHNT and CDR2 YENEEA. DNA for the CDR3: TGTGCCAGCAGCCTGTCGACAGGGAACACCGGGGAGCTGTTTTTT. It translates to CASSLSTGNTGELFF.

CDR3 in amino acids: CASSLETGTGGNEQFF. CDR3 DNA: TGTGCCAGCAGCTTAGAGACCGGGACAGGGGGTAATGAGCAGTTCTTC. This chain links TRBV11-3 with TRBJ2-1; 11 nucleotides match TRBD1. With 0 bases clipped from V and 7 bases from J, the junction kept 5 bases outside the gene matches. Germline CDR1 SGHNT, CDR2 YENEEA. The CDR3 sequence is 16 residues long.

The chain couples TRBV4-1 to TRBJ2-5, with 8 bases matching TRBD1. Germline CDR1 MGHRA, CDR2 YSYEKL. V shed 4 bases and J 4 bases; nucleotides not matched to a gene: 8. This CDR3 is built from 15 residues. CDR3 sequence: CASSRPTGEVETQYF. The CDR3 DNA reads TGCGCCAGCAGCCGGCCGACAGGGGAGGTAGAGACCCAGTACTTC.

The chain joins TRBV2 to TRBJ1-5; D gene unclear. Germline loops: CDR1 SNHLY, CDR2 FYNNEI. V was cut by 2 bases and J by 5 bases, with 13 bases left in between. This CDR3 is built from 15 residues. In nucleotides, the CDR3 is TGTGCCAGCAGTGAATTCCAGCTTGACTATCAGCCCCAGCATTTT. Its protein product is CASSEFQLDYQPQHF.

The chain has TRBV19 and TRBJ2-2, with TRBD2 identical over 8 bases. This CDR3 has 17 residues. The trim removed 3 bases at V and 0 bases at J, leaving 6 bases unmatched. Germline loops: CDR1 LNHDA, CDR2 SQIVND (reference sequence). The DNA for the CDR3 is TGTGCCAGTAGTATCCCCGGACTAGCATCGAACACCGGGGAGCTGTTTTTT. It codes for CASSIPGLASNTGELFF.

As DNA, the CDR3 is TGTGCCAGCAGTGACCCATTTGGGACAGGGCTCGATCAGCCCCAGCATTTT. Amino acid sequence: CASSDPFGTGLDQPQHF. The chain employs TRBV6-1 and TRBJ1-5; 9 bases line up with TRBD1. The CDR3 sequence is 17 residues long. V shed 3 bases, J shed 5 bases, and the junction held 11 bases outside the gene matches. CDR1 and CDR2 from the germline V gene are MNHNS and SASEGT.

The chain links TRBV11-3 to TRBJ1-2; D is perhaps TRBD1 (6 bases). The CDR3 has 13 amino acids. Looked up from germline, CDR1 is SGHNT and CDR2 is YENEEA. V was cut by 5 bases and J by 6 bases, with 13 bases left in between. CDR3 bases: TGTGCCAGCAGCCGTACAGGGTCCGATGGCTACACCTTC. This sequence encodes CASSRTGSDGYTF.

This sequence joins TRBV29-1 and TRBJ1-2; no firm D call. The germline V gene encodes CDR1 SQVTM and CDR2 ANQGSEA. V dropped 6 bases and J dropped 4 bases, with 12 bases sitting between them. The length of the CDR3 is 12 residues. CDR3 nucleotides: TGCAGCGTCGACCGGGCGGGCTATGGCTACACCTTC. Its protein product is CSVDRAGYGYTF.

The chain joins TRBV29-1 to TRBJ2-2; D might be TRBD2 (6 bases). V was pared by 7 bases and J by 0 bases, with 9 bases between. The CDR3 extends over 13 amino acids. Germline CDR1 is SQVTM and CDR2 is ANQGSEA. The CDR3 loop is CSAGGTNTGELFF. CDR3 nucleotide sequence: TGCAGCGCTGGGGGGACGAACACCGGGGAGCTGTTTTTT.

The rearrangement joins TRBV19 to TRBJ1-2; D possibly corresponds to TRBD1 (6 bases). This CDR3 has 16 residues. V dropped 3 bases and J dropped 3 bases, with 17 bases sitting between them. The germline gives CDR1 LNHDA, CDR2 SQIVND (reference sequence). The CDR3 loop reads CASSIEGRGPDYGYTF. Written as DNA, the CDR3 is TGTGCCAGTAGTATCGAAGGCAGGGGCCCCGACTATGGCTACACCTTC.

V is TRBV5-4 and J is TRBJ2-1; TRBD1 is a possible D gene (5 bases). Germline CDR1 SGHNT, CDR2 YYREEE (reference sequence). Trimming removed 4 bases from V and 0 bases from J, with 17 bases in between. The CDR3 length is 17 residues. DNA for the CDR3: TGTGCCAGCAGCACAGGACGCTCGGGTCCCTCCTACAATGAGCAGTTCTTC. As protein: CASSTGRSGPSYNEQFF.

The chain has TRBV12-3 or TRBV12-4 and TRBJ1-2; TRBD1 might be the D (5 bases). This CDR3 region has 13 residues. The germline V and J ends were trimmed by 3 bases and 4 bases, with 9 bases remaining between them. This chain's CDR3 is CASSLGRSYGYTF. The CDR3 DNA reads TGTGCCAGCAGTTTGGGGCGGAGCTATGGCTACACCTTC.

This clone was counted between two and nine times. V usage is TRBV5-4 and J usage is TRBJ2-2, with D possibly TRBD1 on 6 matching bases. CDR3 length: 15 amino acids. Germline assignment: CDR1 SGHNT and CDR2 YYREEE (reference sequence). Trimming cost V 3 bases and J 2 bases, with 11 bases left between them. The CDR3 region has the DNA TGTGCCAGCAGCTCCCAGGGACAAAACACCGGGGAGCTGTTTTTT. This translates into CASSSQGQNTGELFF.

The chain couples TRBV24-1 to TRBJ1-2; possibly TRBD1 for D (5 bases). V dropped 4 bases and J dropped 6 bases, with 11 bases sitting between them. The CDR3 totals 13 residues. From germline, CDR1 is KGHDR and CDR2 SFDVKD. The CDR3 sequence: CATSDQGLDGYTF. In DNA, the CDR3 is TGTGCCACCAGTGACCAGGGTTTGGATGGCTACACCTTC.

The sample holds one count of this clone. CDR3 in amino acids: CSASLEQNYGYTF. CDR3 DNA sequence: TGCAGTGCTAGTCTCGAACAAAACTATGGCTACACCTTC. The gene calls are TRBV20-1 and TRBJ1-2; D gene uncertain. CDR3 length: 13 residues. Germline values: CDR1 DFQATT, CDR2 SNEGSKA (reference sequence). The V end lost 3 bases, the J end lost 2 bases, and 10 bases lay between the germline ends.

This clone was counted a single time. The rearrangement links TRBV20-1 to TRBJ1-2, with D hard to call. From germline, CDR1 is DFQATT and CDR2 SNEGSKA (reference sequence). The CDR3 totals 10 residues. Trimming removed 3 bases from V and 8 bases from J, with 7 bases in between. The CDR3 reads CSARYEGYTF. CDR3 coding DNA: TGCAGTGCTAGGTACGAGGGCTACACCTTC.

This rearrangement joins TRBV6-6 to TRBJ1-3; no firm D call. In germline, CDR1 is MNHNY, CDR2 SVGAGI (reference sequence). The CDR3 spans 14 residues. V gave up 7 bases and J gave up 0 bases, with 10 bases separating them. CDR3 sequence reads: CASTSSLSGNTIYF. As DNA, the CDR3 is TGTGCCAGCACCTCGTCCCTCTCTGGAAACACCATATATTTT.

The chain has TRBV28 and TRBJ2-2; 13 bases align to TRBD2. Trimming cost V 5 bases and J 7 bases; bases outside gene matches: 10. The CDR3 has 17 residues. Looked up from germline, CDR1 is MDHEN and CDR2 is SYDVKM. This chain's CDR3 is CASSPRLAGGIIGELFF. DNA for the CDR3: TGTGCCAGCAGTCCCCGACTAGCGGGGGGAATTATCGGGGAGCTGTTTTTT.